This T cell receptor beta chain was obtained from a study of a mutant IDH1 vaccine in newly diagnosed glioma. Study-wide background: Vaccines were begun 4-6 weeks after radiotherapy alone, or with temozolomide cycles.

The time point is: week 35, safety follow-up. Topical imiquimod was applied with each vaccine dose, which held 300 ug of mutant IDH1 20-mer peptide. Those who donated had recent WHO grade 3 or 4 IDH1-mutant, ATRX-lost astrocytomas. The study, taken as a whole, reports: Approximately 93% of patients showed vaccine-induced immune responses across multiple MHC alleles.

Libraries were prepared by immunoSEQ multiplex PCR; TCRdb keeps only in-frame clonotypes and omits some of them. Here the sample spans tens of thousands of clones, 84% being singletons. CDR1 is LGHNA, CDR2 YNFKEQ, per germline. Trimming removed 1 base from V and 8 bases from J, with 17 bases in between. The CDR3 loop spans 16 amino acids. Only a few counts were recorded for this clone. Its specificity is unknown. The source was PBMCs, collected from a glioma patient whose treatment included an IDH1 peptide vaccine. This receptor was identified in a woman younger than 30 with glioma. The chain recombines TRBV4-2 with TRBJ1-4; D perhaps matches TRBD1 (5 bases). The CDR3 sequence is CASSQVRGREGEKLFF. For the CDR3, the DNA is TGTGCCAGCAGCCAAGTTCGGGGCAGGGAGGGGGAAAAACTGTTTTTT.